The T cell receptor (beta chain) under discussion was sequenced for a study of blood T cell repertoires in COVID-19. Whole-study context: PBMCs, B-cell-depleted T cells, or T cells were the source of the cDNA or gDNA that made up the material.

This clone came up once. Germline V lookup: CDR1 SNHLY, CDR2 FYNNEI. CDR3 length: 15 amino acids. V shed 3 bases and J shed 7 bases, with 16 bases lying between them. Here immunoSEQ multiplex PCR was the method, and the copy in TCRdb shows in-frame clones only, minus some. The sample lists around 180,000 clones, approximately 87% seen once, with 2% to 3% in the top ten. The V and J genes are TRBV2 and TRBJ1-5; D not resolved. The TCR sequence derives from a man aged 35 to 55 with active or convalescent COVID-19. The material sequenced was peripheral blood. This chain's CDR3 is CASSDVWSREQPQHF. CDR3 bases: TGTGCCAGCAGTGACGTCTGGTCGCGGGAACAGCCCCAGCATTTT.